The rows below give T cell receptor beta chains drawn from one sample of a study of CDR3 diversity in severe acne. From the PCR reads, TCRdb called clonotypes with MiXCR, one entry per CDR3 protein. The sample has over 90,000 distinct CDR3 sequences; 45% to 60% are singletons. Sequenced sample: blood. Every receptor here comes from a male donor with acne. The CDR3 runs from the conserved cysteine through the conserved F or W. D genes are given only for firm matches. Expanded clones are given a class, and other clones once, few, many or no size at all.

TRBV7-2,-,16,TRBJ2-3,many,CASTVLQFASTDTQYF,TGTGCCAGCACCGTACTACAATTCGCTAGCACAGATACGCAGTATTTT
TRBV24-1,-,13,TRBJ1-1,medium-sized,CATSDPPNTEAFF,TGTGCCACCAGTGACCCCCCGAACACTGAAGCTTTCTTT
TRBV29-1,-,13,TRBJ1-2,-,CSAIDSYHYGYTF,TGCAGCGCTATAGACAGTTACCACTATGGCTACACCTTC
TRBV12-3/TRBV12-4,TRBD1,17,TRBJ1-5,-,CASSTRIRTGRSQPQHF,TGTGCCAGCAGTACCCGGATTAGGACAGGGAGAAGTCAGCCCCAGCATTTT
TRBV25-1,-,13,TRBJ1-1,-,CASSEPGESQAFF,TGTGCCAGCAGTGAACCAGGAGAGAGTCAAGCTTTCTTT
TRBV19,TRBD1,15,TRBJ2-7,many,CASSTGDRASYEQYF,TGTGCCAGTAGTACGGGGGACAGGGCCTCCTACGAGCAGTACTTC
TRBV20-1,-,13,TRBJ2-1,-,CSVDSGSLNEQFF,TGCAGTGTCGATAGTGGGAGCCTCAATGAGCAGTTCTTC
TRBV28,-,15,TRBJ2-1,few,CASSFVDSSYNEQFF,TGTGCCAGCAGTTTCGTCGACAGCTCCTACAATGAGCAGTTCTTC
TRBV9,-,16,TRBJ1-1,many,CASSVDWGPGDTEAFF,TGTGCCAGCAGCGTAGACTGGGGGCCGGGGGACACTGAAGCTTTCTTT
TRBV7-9,-,12,TRBJ2-2,few,CASSLGPGELFF,TGTGCCAGCAGCTTGGGACCCGGGGAGCTGTTTTTT
TRBV20-1,TRBD1,12,TRBJ2-3,-,CSAMDRGDTQYF,TGCAGTGCCATGGACAGGGGAGATACGCAGTATTTT
TRBV5-1,-,14,TRBJ1-2,-,CASSFQPSNYGCTF,TGCGCCAGCAGCTTTCAGCCCTCTAACTATGGCTGCACCTTC
TRBV19,-,13,TRBJ2-1,once,CASSIQSWNEQFF,TGTGCCAGTAGTATTCAAAGCTGGAATGAGCAGTTCTTC
TRBV6-5,TRBD1,15,TRBJ2-3,many,CASSYGTGGADTQYF,TGTGCCAGCAGTTACGGGACAGGGGGCGCAGATACGCAGTATTTT
TRBV28,-,13,TRBJ2-5,-,CASGAWGEETQYF,TGTGCCAGCGGGGCTTGGGGCGAAGAGACCCAGTACTTC
TRBV7-3,-,13,TRBJ1-1,-,CASSRGVGTEAFF,TGTGCCAGCAGTCGGGGGGTGGGGACTGAAGCTTTCTTT
TRBV29-1,TRBD1,12,TRBJ1-6,-,CSVWDRESPLHF,TGCAGCGTTTGGGACAGGGAGTCACCCCTCCACTTT
TRBV5-6,-,14,TRBJ2-1,few,CASSLVYKGNEQLF,TGTGCCAGCAGCTTGGTTTACAAAGGTAATGAGCAGCTCTTC
TRBV10-3,-,14,TRBJ1-1,-,CASSYNRANTEAFF,TGTGCCAGCAGTTACAACCGCGCGAACACTGAAGCTTTCTTT
TRBV10-1,-,15,TRBJ1-1,many,CASSEWVGENTEAFF,TGCGCCAGCAGTGAGTGGGTAGGGGAGAACACTGAAGCTTTCTTT
TRBV25-1,-,14,TRBJ1-4,-,CASSNKLGREKLFF,TGTGCCAGCAGTAATAAACTTGGACGGGAAAAACTGTTTTTT
TRBV29-1,-,13,TRBJ1-1,many,CSVPSIPNTEAFF,TGCAGCGTCCCCTCCATACCAAACACTGAAGCTTTCTTT